A single sample gave rise to the 24 T cell receptor beta chains below, sequenced in a study of beta chain features in type 1 diabetes. TCRB transcripts that were expressed got sequenced, as all of the isolated RNA had been reverse transcribed. Here immunoSEQ multiplex PCR was the method, and the copy in TCRdb shows in-frame clones only, minus some. This table holds about 340,000 clones, roughly 8% found once. Sequencing input: central memory CD4+ T cells from blood. The receptor source for this set is a woman aged 18-29 years in good health.

The chain joins TRBV19 to TRBJ1-4; D gene unclear. V was clipped by 6 bases and J by 0 bases, with 5 bases between them. Germline CDR1 reads LNHDA; CDR2 reads SQIVND (reference sequence). The CDR3 is 13 amino acids. CDR3 sequence reads: CASRRPTNEKLFF. CDR3 nucleotide sequence: TGTGCCAGTAGGCGTCCAACTAATGAAAAACTGTTTTTT. Based on the CDR3 plus reference TRBV19 and TRBJ1-4, the full variable domain is DGGITQSPKYLFRKEGQNVTLSCEQNLNHDAMYWYRQDPGQGLRLIYYSQIVNDFQKGDIAEGYSVSREKKESFPLTVTSAQKNPTAFYLCASRRPTNEKLFFGSGTQLSVL.

This clone appeared a few times. The V and J genes are TRBV19 and TRBJ2-1, with 8 positions matching TRBD1. CDR1 and CDR2 from the germline V gene are LNHDA and SQIVND (reference sequence). Germline trimming cut 4 bases from V and 4 bases from J; bases unmatched to any gene: 3. The CDR3 is 14 amino acids. This CDR3 is CASSTGQAYNEQFF. The CDR3 region has the DNA TGTGCCAGTAGTACGGGACAGGCGTACAATGAGCAGTTCTTC.

This clone was seen a single time. CDR3 region: CASSPQVNRGDTEAFF. CDR3 DNA: TGCGCCAGCAGCCCCCAGGTAAACCGGGGGGACACTGAAGCTTTCTTT. The chain couples TRBV4-1 to TRBJ1-1; perhaps TRBD1 as D (5 bases). The V and J ends lost 4 bases and 3 bases respectively, with 18 bases between them. The germline CDR1 and CDR2 sequences are MGHRA and YSYEKL. The CDR3 covers 16 residues.

This clone came up a few times. Possible read error: a much larger clone is one base away. The V call is TRBV6-1, the J call TRBJ2-3; D is perhaps TRBD1 or TRBD2 (5 bases each). Germline assignment: CDR1 MNHNS and CDR2 SASEGT. The V end lost 5 bases, the J end lost 0 bases, and 6 bases lay between the germline ends. The CDR3 loop spans 13 amino acids. The CDR3 is CASSWGSTDTQYF. The CDR3 nucleotides are TGTGCCAGCAGTTGGGGGAGCACAGATACGCAGTATTTT.

This clone has a handful of counts. This chain uses TRBV28 with TRBJ1-3; 8 nucleotides agree with TRBD1. The germline V gene encodes CDR1 MDHEN and CDR2 SYDVKM. This CDR3 is built from 17 residues. The V and J ends lost 6 bases and 0 bases, in that order; junction bases with no gene match: 10. The CDR3 nucleotides read TGTGCCAGCAGGAATCAACCCAGGGGGCTCTCTGGAAACACCATATATTTT. Its translation: CASRNQPRGLSGNTIYF.

This clone was counted many times. This sequence joins TRBV7-9 and TRBJ2-1; 10 bases fit TRBD2. Germline CDR1 reads SEHNR; CDR2 reads FQNEAQ (reference sequence). Trimming at V came to 1 base and at J to 7 bases, leaving 4 bases not matched to a gene. The length of the CDR3 is 15 residues. The CDR3: CASSLVASGRNEQFF. In nucleotides, the CDR3 is TGTGCCAGCAGCTTAGTAGCTAGCGGGAGAAATGAGCAGTTCTTC.

This clone was seen repeatedly, ten times or more. This chain links TRBV4-3 with TRBJ2-5, with unresolved D. Per the germline V gene, CDR1 is LGHNA and CDR2 is YSLEER. This CDR3 contains 15 residues. V lost 1 base, J lost 3 bases, and 12 bases lay in between. CDR3 coding DNA: TGCGCCAGCAGCCAAGCCCACGCACCGAAAGAGACCCAGTACTTC. As protein: CASSQAHAPKETQYF.

The CDR3 DNA follows: TGTGCCAGCAGCCCGGGACTAGCGGGGAGGAAAACCTACGAGCAGTACTTC. Its translation: CASSPGLAGRKTYEQYF. V is TRBV4-2 and J is TRBJ2-7; 13 bases agree with TRBD2. The CDR3 has 17 amino acids. V gave up 4 bases and J gave up 2 bases; unmatched junction bases: 8. Per germline, CDR1 LGHNA and CDR2 YNFKEQ.

This clone was seen just once. The chain combines TRBV4-2 with TRBJ1-2; the match to TRBD1 covers 11 bases. CDR1 is LGHNA and CDR2 is YNFKEQ in the germline V gene. V was clipped by 4 bases and J by 7 bases; unmatched bases: 8. This CDR3 is 15 amino acids long. CDR3 DNA sequence: TGTGCCAGCAGCCTCTGGGGACAGGGGGAAGGTGGCTACACCTTC. It yields the protein CASSLWGQGEGGYTF.

Notes on this clone: Other DNA sequences in the sample encode the same CDR3. This chain uses TRBV2 with TRBJ1-1; D gene uncertain. V was shortened by 4 bases and J by 1 base, with 4 bases between the two germline ends. The CDR3 has 12 residues. The germline gives CDR1 SNHLY, CDR2 FYNNEI. CDR3 in amino acids: CASSGGNTEAFF. Here the CDR3 DNA reads TGTGCCAGCAGTGGGGGGAACACTGAAGCTTTCTTT.

The chain carries TRBV6-5 and TRBJ2-1; 8 nucleotides match TRBD2. CDR1 is MNHEY, CDR2 SVGAGI, per germline. The ends lost 5 bases at V and 7 bases at J; junction bases unmatched: 10. This CDR3 is built from 15 residues. The DNA of the CDR3 is TGTGCCAGCAGTCCAAGCGGGAGTGGTAATAATGAGCAGTTCTTC. Its translation: CASSPSGSGNNEQFF.

This clone was picked up a small number of times. The chain is built from TRBV7-2 and TRBJ2-1; TRBD2 matches 7 bases. From germline, CDR1 is SGHTA and CDR2 FQGNSA. The length of the CDR3 is 12 residues. The V segment lost 4 bases and the J segment 6 bases; nucleotides outside the gene matches: 0. The CDR3 bases are TGTGCCAGCAGCTCGGGAGGCAATGAGCAGTTCTTC. Residues: CASSSGGNEQFF.

The chain combines TRBV5-4 with TRBJ2-3; 9 positions agree with TRBD2. Germline CDR1 SGHNT, CDR2 YYREEE (reference sequence). This CDR3 contains 15 residues. V dropped 3 bases and J dropped 3; count of bases not matched to a gene: 5. For the CDR3, the DNA is TGTGCCAGCAGCTCTGGCGGGAGGGCGACAGATACGCAGTATTTT. This translates into CASSSGGRATDTQYF.

This clone was recorded at least ten times. This chain joins TRBV28 and TRBJ2-3; D is unresolved. The V and J ends lost 8 bases and 5 bases respectively, with 5 bases between them. Germline V gene lookup returns CDR1 MDHEN and CDR2 SYDVKM. The CDR3 length is 10 residues. In DNA, the CDR3 is TGTGCCAGCCGGGTAGATACGCAGTATTTT. It encodes CASRVDTQYF.

The chain recombines TRBV21-1 with TRBJ1-5. TRBV21-1 is assigned pseudogene status. The CDR3 runs 14 residues. The CDR3 spells CASSKGGGSGPQHF. In DNA form, the CDR3 reads TGTGCCAGCAGCAAAGGTGGAGGTTCGGGGCCCCAGCATTTT.

This clone turned up a few times. The genes are TRBV19 and TRBJ2-7; 11 bases match TRBD2. CDR1 and CDR2 (germline): LNHDA, SQIVND (reference sequence). The V gene end was trimmed by 5 bases and the J gene end by 2 bases; junction bases not matched to a gene: 5. The CDR3 totals 15 residues. The CDR3 region has the DNA TGTGCCAGTAGTGAACGACTAGCGGGAACCTACGAGCAGTACTTC. Protein sequence: CASSERLAGTYEQYF.

This chain uses TRBV4-3 with TRBJ2-7, with 7 bases matching TRBD2. V lost 2 bases to trimming and J lost 2 bases; unmatched junction nucleotides: 3. This CDR3 is built from 14 residues. CDR1 and CDR2 from the germline V gene are LGHNA and YSLEER. CDR3 sequence (DNA): TGCGCCAGCAGCCAATGGCGGGGGACCTACGAGCAGTACTTC. This translates into CASSQWRGTYEQYF.

The chain joins TRBV10-3 to TRBJ2-3, with 10 bases matching TRBD2. Germline V gene lookup returns CDR1 ENHRY and CDR2 SYGVKD. This CDR3 has 18 amino acids. The ends lost 10 bases at V and 0 bases at J; junction bases unmatched: 16. CDR3 sequence reads: CASTLRLAGATSTDTQYF. In DNA, the CDR3 is TGTGCCAGCACCCTCAGGCTAGCGGGAGCAACTAGCACAGATACGCAGTATTTT.

The V gene is TRBV9, the J gene TRBJ2-2, with TRBD2 matching 12 bases. The ends lost 4 bases at V and 4 bases at J; junction bases unmatched: 17. The CDR3 is made up of 20 amino acids. Germline-derived CDR1 and CDR2 are SGDLS and YYNGEE. The CDR3 loop is CASSMRGPSGRALGTGELFF. DNA for the CDR3: TGTGCCAGCAGCATGAGAGGTCCTAGCGGGAGGGCCCTGGGCACCGGGGAGCTGTTTTTT.

The gene calls are TRBV9 and TRBJ2-7; D uncertain. Germline V lookup: CDR1 SGDLS, CDR2 YYNGEE. With 0 bases removed from V and 6 bases from J, the gap between germline ends came to 13 bases. The CDR3 consists of 14 residues. The CDR3: CASSVAMAFSEQYF. The CDR3 DNA reads as TGTGCCAGCAGCGTAGCCATGGCGTTCAGCGAGCAGTACTTC.

The rearrangement joins TRBV4-2 to TRBJ1-2; no reliable D call. The CDR3 length is 14 residues. Germline V CDR1 and CDR2: LGHNA, YNFKEQ. V was cut by 5 bases and J by 0 bases, with 10 bases left in between. CDR3 coding DNA: TGTGCCAGCAGCTCCCTCGGGGCTAACTATGGCTACACCTTC. Translation: CASSSLGANYGYTF.

The V call is TRBV2, the J call TRBJ1-6, with TRBD1 identical over 9 bases. CDR1 is SNHLY and CDR2 is FYNNEI in the germline V gene. CDR3 size: 14 residues. The V gene end was trimmed by 4 bases and the J gene end by 7 bases; junction bases not matched to a gene: 2. The CDR3, as DNA: TGTGCCAGCAGTGTGACAGGGGGAAATTCACCCCTCCACTTT. This codes for CASSVTGGNSPLHF.

The rearrangement uses TRBV14 and TRBJ2-5, with 8 positions matching TRBD1. J lost 7 bases, V lost 4 bases, and 5 bases had no gene match. The length of the CDR3 is 13 residues. Germline loops: CDR1 SGHDN, CDR2 FVKESK. The CDR3 DNA follows: TGTGCCAGCAGCCTCTACAGGGGGTGGACCCAGTACTTC. As protein: CASSLYRGWTQYF.

This clone was seen only a few times. V usage is TRBV2 and J usage is TRBJ2-2; TRBD2 is a possible D gene (6 bases). CDR1 is SNHLY and CDR2 is FYNNEI in the germline V gene. The CDR3 extends over 14 amino acids. Trimming removed 6 bases from V and 4 bases from J, with 12 bases in between. CDR3 DNA: TGTGCCAGCAGGGGGTACGGGGGCACCGGGGAGCTGTTTTTT. Translation: CASRGYGGTGELFF.